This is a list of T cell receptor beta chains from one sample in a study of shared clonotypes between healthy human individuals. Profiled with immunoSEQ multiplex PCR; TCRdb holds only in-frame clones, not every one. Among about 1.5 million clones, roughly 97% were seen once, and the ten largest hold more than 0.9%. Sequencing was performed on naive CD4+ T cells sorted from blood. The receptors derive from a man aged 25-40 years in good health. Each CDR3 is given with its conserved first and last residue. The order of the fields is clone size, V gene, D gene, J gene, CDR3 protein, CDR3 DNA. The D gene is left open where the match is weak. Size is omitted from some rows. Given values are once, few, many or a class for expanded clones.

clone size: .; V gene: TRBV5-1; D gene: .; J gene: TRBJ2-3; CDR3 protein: CASSPSLDTQYF; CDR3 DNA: TGCGCCAGCAGCCCCTCTCTGGATACGCAGTATTTT
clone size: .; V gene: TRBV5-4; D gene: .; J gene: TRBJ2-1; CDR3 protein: CASSLRHDSGTEFF; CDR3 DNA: TGTGCCAGCAGCTTGCGGCACGATTCCGGGACCGAGTTCTTC
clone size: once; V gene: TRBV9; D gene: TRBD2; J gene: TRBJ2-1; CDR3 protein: CASSVGASGSDEQFF; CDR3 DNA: TGTGCCAGCAGCGTAGGGGCTAGCGGGAGTGATGAGCAGTTCTTC
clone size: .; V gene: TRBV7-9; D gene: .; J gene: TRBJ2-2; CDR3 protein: CASSPTGITGELFF; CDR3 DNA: TGTGCCAGCAGCCCCACGGGGATTACCGGGGAGCTGTTTTTT
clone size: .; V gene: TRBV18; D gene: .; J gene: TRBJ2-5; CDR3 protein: CASSSARETQYF; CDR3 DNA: TGTGCCAGCTCATCCGCGCGAGAGACCCAGTACTTC
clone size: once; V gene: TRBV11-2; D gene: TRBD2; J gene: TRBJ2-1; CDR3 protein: CASSLDRGEGLWYNEQFF; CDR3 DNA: TGTGCCAGCAGCTTAGATCGGGGGGAGGGCCTGTGGTACAATGAGCAGTTCTTC
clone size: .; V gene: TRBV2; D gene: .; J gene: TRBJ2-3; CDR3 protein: CASRGQSDTQYF; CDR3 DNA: TGTGCCAGCAGGGGGCAGTCAGATACGCAGTATTTT
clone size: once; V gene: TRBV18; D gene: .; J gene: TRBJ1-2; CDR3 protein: CASSPLSVGAPGNSNYGYTF; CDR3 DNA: TGTGCCAGCTCACCCCTCTCCGTTGGGGCGCCGGGAAACTCTAACTATGGCTACACCTTC
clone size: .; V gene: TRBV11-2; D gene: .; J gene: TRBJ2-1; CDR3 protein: CASSLVLVEQFF; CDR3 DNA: TGTGCCAGCAGCTTAGTGCTTGTTGAGCAGTTCTTC
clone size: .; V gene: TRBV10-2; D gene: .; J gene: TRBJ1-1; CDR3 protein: CASSEWGGGDTEAFF; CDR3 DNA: TGCGCCAGCAGTGAATGGGGGGGAGGGGACACTGAAGCTTTCTTT
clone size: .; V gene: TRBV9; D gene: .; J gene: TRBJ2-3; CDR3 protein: CASSGTSTDTQYF; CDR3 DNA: TGTGCCAGCAGCGGGACGAGCACAGATACGCAGTATTTT
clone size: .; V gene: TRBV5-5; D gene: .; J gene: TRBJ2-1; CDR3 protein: CASSLYGPSHNEQFF; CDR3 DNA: TGTGCCAGCAGCTTGTACGGCCCCTCTCACAATGAGCAGTTCTTC
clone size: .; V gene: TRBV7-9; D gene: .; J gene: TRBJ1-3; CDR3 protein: CASSTGPGARNTIYF; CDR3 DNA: TGTGCCAGCAGCACAGGGCCGGGCGCTCGAAACACCATATATTTT
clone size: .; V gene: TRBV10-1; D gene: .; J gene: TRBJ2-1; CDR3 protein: CASSDRKLGGPPEQFF; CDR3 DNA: TGCGCCAGCAGTGATAGGAAGTTGGGAGGCCCTCCTGAGCAGTTCTTC
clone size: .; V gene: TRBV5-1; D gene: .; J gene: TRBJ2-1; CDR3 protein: CASSLGQGFNEQFF; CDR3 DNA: TGCGCCAGCAGCTTGGGGCAGGGTTTTAATGAGCAGTTCTTC
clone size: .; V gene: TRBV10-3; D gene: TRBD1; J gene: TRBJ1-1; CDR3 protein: CAISQRRDRAEDAFF; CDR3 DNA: TGTGCCATCAGTCAGCGCCGGGACAGGGCAGAAGACGCTTTCTTT
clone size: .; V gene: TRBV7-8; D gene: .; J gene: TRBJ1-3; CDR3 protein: CASSLRTGKSGNTIYF; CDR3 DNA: TGTGCCAGCAGCTTAAGAACAGGGAAATCTGGAAACACCATATATTTT
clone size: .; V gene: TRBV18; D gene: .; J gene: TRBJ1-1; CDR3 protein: CASSPAGVGEAFF; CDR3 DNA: TGTGCCAGCTCACCAGCAGGGGTGGGTGAAGCTTTCTTT
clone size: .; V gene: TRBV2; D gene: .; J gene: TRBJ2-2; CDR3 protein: CARKGGTGELFF; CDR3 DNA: TGTGCCCGAAAGGGCGGAACCGGGGAGCTGTTTTTT
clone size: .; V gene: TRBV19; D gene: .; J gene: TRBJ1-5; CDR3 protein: CASSTLRQTSNQPQHF; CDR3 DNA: TGTGCCAGTAGTACCCTTAGACAAACCAGCAATCAGCCCCAGCATTTT
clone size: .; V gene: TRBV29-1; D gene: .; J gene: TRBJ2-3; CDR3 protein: CSVDGLGTDTQYF; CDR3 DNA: TGCAGCGTTGATGGTCTGGGCACAGATACGCAGTATTTT
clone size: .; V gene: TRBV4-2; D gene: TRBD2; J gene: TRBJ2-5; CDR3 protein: CASSPFGVASGLGVQETQYF; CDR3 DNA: TGTGCCAGCAGCCCTTTCGGGGTGGCTAGCGGGTTGGGGGTCCAAGAGACCCAGTACTTC
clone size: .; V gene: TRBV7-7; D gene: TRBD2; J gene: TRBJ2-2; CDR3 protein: CASSTSGLAGGPGELFF; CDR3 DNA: TGTGCCAGCAGCACCTCGGGACTAGCGGGAGGGCCCGGGGAGCTGTTTTTT
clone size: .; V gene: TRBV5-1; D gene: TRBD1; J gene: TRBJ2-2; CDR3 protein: CASAVGGTGGLELFF; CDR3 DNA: TGCGCCAGCGCGGTAGGCGGGACAGGGGGATTGGAGCTGTTTTTT
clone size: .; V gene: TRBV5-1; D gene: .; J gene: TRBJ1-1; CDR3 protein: CASSLGGSGPNTEAFF; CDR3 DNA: TGCGCCAGCAGCTTGGGGGGTTCGGGGCCTAACACTGAAGCTTTCTTT
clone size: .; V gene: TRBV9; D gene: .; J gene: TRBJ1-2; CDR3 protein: CASSVASGFGYGYTF; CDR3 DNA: TGTGCCAGCAGCGTAGCTTCCGGGTTCGGCTATGGCTACACCTTC
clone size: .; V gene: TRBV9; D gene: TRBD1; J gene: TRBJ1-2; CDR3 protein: CASSVATPDRDGYTF; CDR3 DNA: TGTGCCAGCAGCGTAGCTACCCCGGACAGGGATGGCTACACCTTC
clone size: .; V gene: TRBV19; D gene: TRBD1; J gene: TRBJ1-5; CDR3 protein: CASSIWAGGTQPQHF; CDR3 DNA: TGTGCCAGTAGTATTTGGGCAGGGGGTACCCAGCCCCAGCATTTT
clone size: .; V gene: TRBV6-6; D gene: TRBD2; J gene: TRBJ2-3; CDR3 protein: CASSSGLAGGLDTQYF; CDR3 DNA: TGTGCCAGCAGTTCCGGACTAGCGGGAGGGCTGGATACGCAGTATTTT
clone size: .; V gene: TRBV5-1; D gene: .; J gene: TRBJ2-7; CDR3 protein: CASSGGSFYEQYF; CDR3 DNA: TGCGCCAGCAGTGGAGGCTCTTTCTACGAGCAGTACTTC
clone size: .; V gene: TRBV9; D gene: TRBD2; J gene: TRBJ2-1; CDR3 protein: CASGAREGVYNEQFF; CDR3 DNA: TGTGCCAGCGGCGCGCGGGAGGGGGTCTACAATGAGCAGTTCTTC
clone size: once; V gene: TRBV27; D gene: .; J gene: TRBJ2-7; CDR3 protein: CASSLFPNPGYEQYF; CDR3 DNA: TGTGCCAGCAGTTTATTCCCTAACCCTGGATACGAGCAGTACTTC
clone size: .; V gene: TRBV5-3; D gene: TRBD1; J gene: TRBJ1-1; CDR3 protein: CARSLTGGAAFF; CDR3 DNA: TGTGCCAGAAGCTTGACAGGGGGCGCAGCTTTCTTT
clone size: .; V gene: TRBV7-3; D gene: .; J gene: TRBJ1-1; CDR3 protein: CASSSQGGNTEAFF; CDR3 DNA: TGTGCCAGCAGCTCACAGGGAGGGAACACTGAAGCTTTCTTT
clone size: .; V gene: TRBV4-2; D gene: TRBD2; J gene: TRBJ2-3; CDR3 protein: CASSQDRAGANTDTQYF; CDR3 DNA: TGTGCCAGCAGCCAAGATCGCGCGGGAGCTAACACAGATACGCAGTATTTT
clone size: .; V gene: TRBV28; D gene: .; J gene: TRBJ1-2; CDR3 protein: CASTPSIVNYGYTF; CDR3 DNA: TGTGCCAGCACCCCCAGCATAGTTAACTATGGCTACACCTTC
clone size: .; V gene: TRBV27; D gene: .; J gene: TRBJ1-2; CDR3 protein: CASSLRGARGYTF; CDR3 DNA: TGTGCCAGCAGTTTACGGGGGGCGCGAGGCTACACCTTC
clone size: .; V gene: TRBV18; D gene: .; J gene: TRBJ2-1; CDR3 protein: CASSPLSFRVTADEQFF; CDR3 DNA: TGTGCCAGCTCACCCCTTTCATTCCGGGTCACAGCGGATGAGCAGTTCTTC
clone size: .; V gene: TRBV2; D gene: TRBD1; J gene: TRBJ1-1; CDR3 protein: CASFVTGANTEAFF; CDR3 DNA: TGTGCCAGCTTCGTAACAGGGGCGAACACTGAAGCTTTCTTT
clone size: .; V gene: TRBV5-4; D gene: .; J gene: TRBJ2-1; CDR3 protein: CASSLSFSTYNEQFF; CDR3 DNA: TGTGCCAGCAGCTTGAGTTTCAGCACCTACAATGAGCAGTTCTTC
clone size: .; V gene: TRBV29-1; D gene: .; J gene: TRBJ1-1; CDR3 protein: CSVSLVMNTEAFF; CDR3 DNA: TGCAGCGTTTCTCTAGTTATGAACACTGAAGCTTTCTTT
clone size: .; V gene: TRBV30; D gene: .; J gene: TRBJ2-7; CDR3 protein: CAWRGGGGNEQYF; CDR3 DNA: TGTGCCTGGAGAGGAGGGGGTGGGAACGAGCAGTACTTC
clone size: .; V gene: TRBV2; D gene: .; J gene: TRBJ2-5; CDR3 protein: CASSEVGETQYF; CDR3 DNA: TGTGCCAGCAGTGAAGTTGGAGAGACCCAGTACTTC
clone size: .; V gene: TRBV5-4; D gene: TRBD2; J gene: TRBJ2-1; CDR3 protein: CASSFPGGVRNEQFF; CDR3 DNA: TGTGCCAGCAGCTTCCCTGGGGGGGTCAGGAATGAGCAGTTCTTC